Below, 13 T cell receptor beta chains from the same sample are listed, as sequenced in a study of CD4 and CD8 cells across lung adenocarcinoma regions. TCRdb passed the PCR reads through MiXCR, listing each CDR3 protein once. The sample yields some 18,000 distinct CDR3 sequences, 40% to 60% seen once. The sample consisted of CD8+ T cells from the margin of a lung tumor. These receptors originate from a male donor with lung adenocarcinoma. The CD4 and CD8 labels of this study may be unreliable.

The genes are TRBV6-4 and TRBJ2-1, with 11 bases that match TRBD2. V was pared by 0 bases and J by 8 bases, with 6 bases of the junction left unmatched. The germline V gene has CDR1 MRHNA and CDR2 SNTAGT. The CDR3 contains 16 residues. CDR3 sequence: CASSDSISGLADEQFF. The CDR3 coding sequence is TGTGCCAGCAGTGACTCGATTTCGGGACTAGCGGATGAGCAGTTCTTC.

This clonotype was observed at least ten times. V usage is TRBV10-2 and J usage is TRBJ2-7; weak D call: TRBD1 (6 bases). Germline CDR1 and CDR2: WSHSY and SAAADI. V lost 6 bases to trimming and J lost 5 bases, with 11 bases between them. The CDR3 covers 12 residues. The DNA for the CDR3 is TGCGCCAGCAGCCGGACAGCCGACGAGCAGTACTTC. Its translation is CASSRTADEQYF.

The CDR3 coding sequence is TGTGCCAGCAGTTATGCGGGACAGGGAGGCCTTGAAGCTTTCTTT. Protein: CASSYAGQGGLEAFF. This chain links TRBV6-5 with TRBJ1-1, with 9 bases matching TRBD1. The ends lost 3 bases at V and 7 bases at J; junction bases unmatched: 9. There are 15 residues in the CDR3. Germline CDR1 and CDR2: MNHEY and SVGAGI.

This clonotype came up a few times. The chain couples TRBV6-1 to TRBJ2-1; no firm D call. The J call may be mistaken, given a closer DNA end match to TRBJ2-7. Germline loops: CDR1 MNHNS, CDR2 SASEGT. CDR3 length: 14 amino acids. DNA of the CDR3: TGTGCCAGCAGTGTGGGTCGCGGCCTCTACGAGCAGTACTTC. Its protein is CASSVGRGLYEQYF.

V gene TRBV6-1 combines with J gene TRBJ2-4; D unresolved. Germline assignment: CDR1 MNHNS and CDR2 SASEGT. V was cut by 6 bases and J by 13 bases, with 22 bases left in between. CDR3 length: 14 residues. As DNA, the CDR3 is TGTGCCAGCAGGGAGCAGCGAGCCAAAAACACACAGTACTTC. Amino acid sequence: CASREQRAKNTQYF.

The chain joins TRBV12-3 or TRBV12-4 to TRBJ2-1, with D possibly being TRBD1 (5 bases). The assigned J gene may be wrong: the sequence end matches TRBJ2-7 better. The CDR3 is 13 residues long. The CDR3, as DNA: TGTGCCACCGCCCAGACGACAGTCTACGAGCAGTACTTC. It encodes CATAQTTVYEQYF.

CDR3 sequence reads: CASRPPHDTEAFF. CDR3 DNA sequence: TGTGCCAGCAGACCCCCCCATGACACTGAAGCTTTCTTT. The J gene is TRBJ1-1, the V gene TRBV6-1; D unclear. Germline CDR1 and CDR2: MNHNS and SASEGT. Deletions cut 6 bases from V and 3 bases from J, with 11 bases between. This CDR3 contains 13 residues.

This clonotype was counted ten times or more. The chain carries TRBV27 and TRBJ2-1, with D perhaps matching TRBD1 (5 bases). CDR3 length: 16 residues. The V end lost 5 bases, the J end lost 7 bases, and 21 bases lay between the germline ends. CDR1 is MNHEY and CDR2 is SMNVEV in the germline V gene (reference sequence). This CDR3 reads CASSLQGPTGGNEQFF. In DNA form, the CDR3 reads TGTGCCAGCAGTCTCCAGGGCCCAACGGGTGGTAATGAGCAGTTCTTC.

Only a few counts were recorded for this clonotype. The chain uses TRBV28 and TRBJ2-1, with 12 bases lining up with TRBD2. The CDR3 spans 16 residues. Germline V CDR1 and CDR2: MDHEN, SYDVKM. V lost 3 bases and J lost 6; bases outside the gene matches: 6. Here the CDR3 DNA reads TGTGCCAGCAGTTTCCTAGCGGGAGGGCCCTTCAATGAGCAGTTCTTC. Encoded protein: CASSFLAGGPFNEQFF.

The chain uses TRBV6-1 and TRBJ2-3; D is undetermined. CDR3 length equals 15 residues. CDR1 MNHNS and CDR2 SASEGT come from the germline V gene. Trimming took off 6 bases at V and 2 bases at J, with 15 bases between the two ends. CDR3 loop: CASSLSVPSTDTQYF. The CDR3 DNA reads TGTGCCAGCAGCCTCTCGGTTCCGTCCACAGATACGCAGTATTTT.

V usage is TRBV6-1 and J usage is TRBJ1-2; tentative D call: TRBD1 (5 bases). This CDR3 contains 15 residues. The germline CDR1 and CDR2 sequences are MNHNS and SASEGT. Trimming took off 3 bases at V and 4 bases at J, with 15 bases between the two ends. CDR3 DNA sequence: TGTGCCAGCAGTGATTTTACCGGCAGGGCCTATGGCTACACCTTC. As protein: CASSDFTGRAYGYTF.

This clonotype was observed a few times. V and J are TRBV27 and TRBJ2-1, with 14 positions matching TRBD2. This CDR3 has 14 residues. With 4 bases clipped from V and 9 bases from J, the junction kept 2 bases outside the gene matches. Germline loops: CDR1 MNHEY, CDR2 SMNVEV (reference sequence). The CDR3 DNA sequence: TGTGCCAGCAGTTCGGGACTAGCGGGAGCTGAGCAGTTCTTC. It translates to CASSSGLAGAEQFF.

This clonotype was seen only a few times. The rearrangement joins TRBV12-3 or TRBV12-4 to TRBJ2-1; 8 bases line up with TRBD2. Matching the DNA end better, TRBJ2-7 makes the J call doubtful. CDR3 length: 13 residues. The CDR3 loop reads CASSFPGGIEQYF. For the CDR3, the DNA is TGTGCCAGCAGTTTCCCGGGGGGGATAGAGCAGTACTTC.